This passage covers 18 T cell receptor beta chains from one sample sequenced in a study of T cell responses to AZD1222 COVID-19 vaccine. Here immunoSEQ multiplex PCR was the method, and the copy in TCRdb shows in-frame clones only, minus some. Among about 130,000 clones listed, over 80% were seen once. The specimen comprised peripheral blood, sampled on day 0 of AZD1222 vaccination. The receptor set was obtained from an adult in good health.

Written as DNA, the CDR3 is TGCGCCAGCAGCCGAGAGACAGGTGAAAAACTGTTTTTT. Translation: CASSRETGEKLFF. The chain joins TRBV4-1 to TRBJ1-4, with D perhaps TRBD1 (6 bases). The CDR3 consists of 13 residues. The germline gives CDR1 MGHRA, CDR2 YSYEKL. Trimming cost V 4 bases and J 7 bases, with 10 bases left between them.

CDR3 sequence (DNA): TGTGCCACCAGTGATTGGGCAGGGGGCAGTGCTTTCTTT. This codes for CATSDWAGGSAFF. This chain uses TRBV24-1 with TRBJ1-1; 8 bases are shared with TRBD1. This CDR3 has 13 residues. J lost 11 bases, V lost 2 bases, and 6 bases had no gene match. From germline, CDR1 is KGHDR and CDR2 SFDVKD.

CDR3 in amino acids: CASSSLGGYTF. For the CDR3, the DNA is TGTGCCAGCAGTTCCCTCGGGGGCTACACCTTC. This chain links TRBV28 with TRBJ1-2; D is unclear. V gave up 4 bases and J gave up 8 bases, with 8 bases separating them. The CDR3 has 11 residues. Germline lookup yields CDR1 MDHEN and CDR2 SYDVKM.

The genes are TRBV7-9 and TRBJ2-3, with TRBD1 identical over 8 bases. The J segment lost 5 bases and the V segment lost 4 bases, leaving 11 bases of the junction unmatched. Germline V gene lookup returns CDR1 SEHNR and CDR2 FQNEAQ (reference sequence). The CDR3 runs to 16 residues. The DNA for the CDR3 is TGTGCCAGCAGCTCCTTCCGACAGGGGCGAGGAGATACGCAGTATTTT. Translation gives CASSSFRQGRGDTQYF.

The genes are TRBV5-1 and TRBJ2-1; 8 nucleotides align to TRBD1. This CDR3 contains 18 residues. V trimming: 0 bases; J trimming: 0 bases; junction bases outside the gene matches: 8. The germline CDR1 and CDR2 sequences are SGHRS and YFSETQ. The CDR3 reads CASSLGRGLTSSYNEQFF. In DNA, the CDR3 is TGCGCCAGCAGCTTGGGCAGGGGGCTTACCAGCTCCTACAATGAGCAGTTCTTC. The full variable domain, with the rest looked up from reference TRBV5-1 and TRBJ2-1, is KAGVTQTPRYLIKTRGQQVTLSCSPISGHRSVSWYQQTPGQGLQFLFEYFSETQRNKGNFPGRFSGRQFSNSRSEMNVSTLELGDSALYLCASSLGRGLTSSYNEQFFGPGTRLTVL.

This rearrangement joins TRBV7-9 to TRBJ2-2; D remains ambiguous. The CDR3 has 14 amino acids. V shed 0 bases and J shed 3 bases, with 5 bases lying between them. Germline CDR1 and CDR2: SEHNR and FQNEAQ (reference sequence). CDR3 sequence reads: CASSLAKDTGELFF. The CDR3 nucleotides read TGTGCCAGCAGCTTAGCGAAGGACACCGGGGAGCTGTTTTTT.

This clone was detected many times. The CDR3 coding sequence is TGTGCCAGCAGTATCAGGGGTCAGCCCCAGCATTTT. This translates into CASSIRGQPQHF. The chain employs TRBV12-3 or TRBV12-4 and TRBJ1-5; D might be TRBD1 (6 bases). The length of the CDR3 is 12 residues. V was clipped by 5 bases and J by 6 bases, with 8 bases between them.

The chain's CDR3 is CARPRGPYEQYF. The CDR3 DNA sequence: TGTGCCAGGCCGCGGGGGCCCTACGAGCAGTACTTC. The chain joins TRBV21-1 to TRBJ2-7; the DNA was not used to check the table's D call, TRBD2. TRBV21-1 is designated a pseudogene. The CDR3 is 12 amino acids.

This chain joins TRBV20-1 and TRBJ2-5; 10 nucleotides match TRBD1. From germline, CDR1 is DFQATT and CDR2 SNEGSKA (reference sequence). With V trimmed by 3 bases and J by 5 bases, 12 bases remained unmatched. The CDR3 totals 16 residues. CDR3 bases: TGCAGTGCTAGTCTTGGGACAGGGGAGTTCGGGGAGACCCAGTACTTC. Amino acids: CSASLGTGEFGETQYF.

The V gene is TRBV5-1, the J gene TRBJ2-2; TRBD1 might be the D (6 bases). There are 14 residues in the CDR3. Germline CDR1 and CDR2: SGHRS and YFSETQ. Trimming took off 2 bases at V and 4 bases at J, with 9 bases between the two ends. The chain's CDR3 is CASSLQGGTGELFF. Written as DNA, the CDR3 is TGCGCCAGCAGCTTACAGGGTGGCACCGGGGAGCTGTTTTTT. Looking up the rest from reference TRBV5-1 and TRBJ2-2 gives the full variable domain: KAGVTQTPRYLIKTRGQQVTLSCSPISGHRSVSWYQQTPGQGLQFLFEYFSETQRNKGNFPGRFSGRQFSNSRSEMNVSTLELGDSALYLCASSLQGGTGELFFGEGSRLTVL.

This chain joins TRBV18 and TRBJ2-7, with D maybe TRBD1 (6 bases). This CDR3 region has 16 residues. Deletions cut 2 bases from V and 0 bases from J, with 14 bases between. CDR1 and CDR2 from the germline V gene are KGHSH and LQKENI. CDR3 residues: CASSPSQTGSSYEQYF. The CDR3 DNA follows: TGTGCCAGCTCACCATCCCAAACAGGGAGCTCCTACGAGCAGTACTTC.

This chain links TRBV11-3 with TRBJ1-1; no reliable D call. The CDR3 length is 15 residues. V shed 4 bases and J shed 0 bases, with 12 bases lying between them. Germline V gene data show CDR1 as SGHNT and CDR2 as YENEEA. In DNA, the CDR3 is TGTGCCAGCAGCTCCAGGAGAGTTATGAACACTGAAGCTTTCTTT. It specifies CASSSRRVMNTEAFF.

The chain couples TRBV5-4 to TRBJ1-3; D not resolved. The CDR3 is 17 residues long. Trimming cost V 1 base and J 0 bases, with 14 bases left between them. The germline V gene has CDR1 SGHNT and CDR2 YYREEE (reference sequence). The DNA for the CDR3 is TGTGCCAGCAGCTTGACCCAAACAGCGAACTCTGGAAACACCATATATTTT. It is translated as CASSLTQTANSGNTIYF.

The chain employs TRBV3-1 (or the pseudogene TRBV3-2) and TRBJ1-2, with no clear D. The V and J ends lost 0 bases and 0 bases respectively, with 11 bases between them. Germline V gives CDR1 LGHDT, CDR2 YNNKEL (reference sequence). The CDR3 runs 16 residues. The CDR3 loop reads CASSQEGQAANYGYTF. CDR3 bases: TGTGCCAGCAGCCAAGAGGGCCAGGCCGCTAACTATGGCTACACCTTC.

V gene TRBV6-6 combines with J gene TRBJ2-5; D tentatively reads TRBD1 or TRBD2 (5 bases each). V lost 2 bases and J 5 bases, leaving 18 bases between the germline ends. CDR3 size: 16 residues. From germline, CDR1 is MNHNY and CDR2 SVGAGI (reference sequence). The CDR3 DNA reads TGTGCCAGCAGTTACCCAGGGAGCGGACCGGGGGAGACCCAGTACTTC. This translates into CASSYPGSGPGETQYF.

This chain joins TRBV28 and TRBJ1-2; the D is unclear. The CDR3 is 12 amino acids. The germline gives CDR1 MDHEN, CDR2 SYDVKM. Trimming pared 7 bases from V and 4 bases from J, leaving 10 bases between. CDR3 nucleotide sequence: TGTGCCAGCACCCTTGAAGGCTATGGCTACACCTTC. It is translated as CASTLEGYGYTF.

This clone has just a few counts. V usage is TRBV7-9 and J usage is TRBJ1-2; D possibly corresponds to TRBD1 (5 bases). Trimming shortened V by 1 base and J by 8 bases, and 14 bases separated the two germline ends. The CDR3 extends over 14 amino acids. Germline V lookup: CDR1 SEHNR, CDR2 FQNEAQ (reference sequence). CDR3 region: CASSLGTGGSGYTF. DNA for the CDR3: TGTGCCAGCAGCTTAGGAACAGGAGGTAGCGGCTACACCTTC.

V and J are TRBV5-1 and TRBJ1-5; 7 nucleotides line up with TRBD1. V was pared by 4 bases and J by 4 bases, with 5 bases of the junction left unmatched. The germline CDR1 and CDR2 sequences are SGHRS and YFSETQ. The CDR3 loop spans 14 amino acids. The CDR3 loop reads CASSPGTANQPQHF. The CDR3 nucleotides read TGCGCCAGCAGCCCTGGGACAGCGAATCAGCCCCAGCATTTT.